Sequencing of this T cell receptor beta chain was carried out in a study of graft-versus-host responses after intestinal transplantation (dated by TCRdb to about 2021). For the wider study: The transplants that recipients got were multivisceral, liver-intestinal, or isolated intestinal. A cohort of fewer than 25 intestinal transplant recipients, including one retransplant, was enrolled, and 3 patients lacking pretransplant specimens were excluded. After intestinal transplantation, graft-versus-host and host-versus-graft alloreactive T cell clones were followed in the graft, circulation and bone marrow using bulk TCR-beta CDR3 sequencing. Instead of going to the commercial service, samples from a few later patients were sequenced in-house on an Illumina MiSeq and processed with MiXCR. Donor T cell macrochimerism was defined as a peak of at least 4% donor T cells among recipient peripheral blood mononuclear cells. Every recipient was given anti-thymocyte globulin induction, then maintenance tacrolimus and steroids for approximately 3 years. To identify alloreactive clones, pre-transplant mixed lymphocyte reaction products were sequenced and then compared with unstimulated pre-transplant donor and recipient T cells. General findings and caveats noted by the study authors: GvH clones were detected in recipient bone marrow, and some of these GvH clones were observed earlier in ileal mucosa or blood, consistent with an intestinal mucosal origin. In patients with donor T cell macrochimerism, the allografts had high GvH to HvG T cell clonal ratios. The relatively low number and heterogeneity of intestinal transplant patients limited the conclusions. Early after transplant, peak levels of circulating GvH clones were associated with declines in HvG clones.

Notes on this clone: Its binding antigen is unknown. Base quality data are lacking; no much larger clone is found one base away.

This specimen's time point label, interpreted: cells obtained before transplantation from donor or recipient. CD3+CD4+ and CD3+CD8+ populations were FACS-sorted from unstimulated pre-transplant donor and recipient cells taken from spleen or lymph nodes. Library preparation employed the immunoSEQ multiplex PCR assay. For most patients, genomic DNA was isolated with the Qiagen DNeasy Blood and Tissue Kit and sent frozen to Adaptive Biotechnologies for TCR sequencing. Adaptive Biotechnologies carried out high-throughput TCR-beta CDR3 sequencing of genomic DNA for most patients. In the authors' own workflow: TCR sequencing data were retrieved from Adaptive's ImmunoSEQ software for some 19 patients, whereas a few other patients were processed with MiXCR and VDJtools. To correct CD4 versus CD8 sorting errors, any sequence found in both subsets at a frequency ratio below 5:1 was removed. CDR3 nucleotide sequences shared by donor and recipient were removed because the origin of these sequences could not be assigned. To be classed as alloreactive, a clone needed at least 2-fold expansion over unstimulated cells and a minimum CFSE-low frequency of 0.002% (template counts) or 0.001% (read counts). Mappable clones were those detected in sequenced pre-transplant spleen, lymph node, or MLR CFSE-low populations of the donor or recipient. Cumulative frequency of alloreactive clones was calculated as a percentage of all sequences weighted by copy number. The table comes from immuneACCESS by way of TCRdb, which keeps in-frame sequences with V and J called. Part of the clones is missing from these tables; in studies checked, under half for an unresolved V gene and the rest for unknown reasons. V and J calls and clone size are given by that table; D and trimming were obtained from the DNA. This sample holds 96,000 or so clones; roughly nine tenths were observed only once. The ten largest account for approximately 0.18% of the sample.

According to the germline V gene, CDR1 reads SGHTA and CDR2 reads FQGNSA. The CDR3 has 15 amino acids, counting the end cysteine and phenylalanine. Only the CDR3 DNA is retained, 45 bases long and in frame from the first base. V drops 1 base and J drops 4 bases, leaving 11 bases in between. This sequence was found in a human donor who received an intestinal transplant. The rearranged chain carries TRBV7-2 and TRBJ1-5, with a tentative D gene TRBD1 over 5 matching bases. The sample in question was unstimulated CD4+ T cells sorted from spleen or lymph node cells, obtained before intestinal transplant. The sequenced DNA: TGTGCCAGCAGCTTAGGACAGCCTCAAAATCAGCCCCAGCATTTT. Translated, it reads CASSLGQPQNQPQHF.